These 18 T cell receptor beta chains share one sample of origin, sequenced in a study of shared T cell receptors in the human thymus. The repertoire was sequenced with immunoSEQ multiplex PCR; TCRdb's copy has only in-frame clones and lacks some. This table has about 660,000 clones, about 89% appearing once. The same sample was also studied in work on human thymus T cells.

Sequences were obtained from thymocytes. The receptors originated from a boy in the first two years of life with a congenital heart defect.

The rearrangement uses TRBV7-2 and TRBJ2-3; D may be TRBD2 (5 bases). V lost 1 base and J lost 11, with 13 bases in between. This CDR3 comprises 13 residues. CDR1 is SGHTA, CDR2 FQGNSA, per germline. The CDR3 DNA follows: TGTGCCAGCAGCTTAGTAGGCGCACGGGGGCAGTATTTT. It codes for CASSLVGARGQYF.

The chain carries TRBV14 and TRBJ2-7; D remains unclear. The CDR3 has 13 residues. Germline CDR1 SGHDN, CDR2 FVKESK. The germline V and J ends were trimmed by 5 bases and 4 bases, with 12 bases remaining between them. The chain's CDR3 is CASSLEAGYEQYF. CDR3 in DNA: TGTGCCAGCAGCTTAGAGGCCGGTTACGAGCAGTACTTC.

There are a few counts of this clone. CDR3 loop: CASSPREGTDTQYF. In DNA form, the CDR3 reads TGTGCCAGCTCACCTCGGGAAGGTACGGATACGCAGTATTTT. This rearrangement joins TRBV18 to TRBJ2-3; D might be TRBD2 (5 bases). The CDR3 length is 14 residues. Deletions cut 3 bases from V and 6 bases from J, with 13 bases between. CDR1 and CDR2 from the germline V gene are KGHSH and LQKENI.

The chain is built from TRBV19 and TRBJ1-5, with 8 bases matching TRBD1. The CDR3 has 19 residues. Germline assignment: CDR1 LNHDA and CDR2 SQIVND (reference sequence). With 1 base clipped from V and 0 bases from J, the junction kept 11 bases outside the gene matches. The CDR3 DNA reads TGTGCCAGTAGTATAGGGGTGAAGGGGACAGGTTTTAGCAATCAGCCCCAGCATTTT. This sequence encodes CASSIGVKGTGFSNQPQHF.

Comment on this clone: Other DNA sequences within the sample encode an identical CDR3. V and J are TRBV9 and TRBJ1-1, with D uncertain. V was pared by 0 bases and J by 3 bases, with 3 bases between. The CDR3 is made up of 12 amino acids. Germline assignment: CDR1 SGDLS and CDR2 YYNGEE. In nucleotides, the CDR3 is TGTGCCAGCAGCGTAGCGGACACTGAAGCTTTCTTT. Translated: CASSVADTEAFF.

The table lists this clone with a count of one. J is TRBJ1-3 and V is TRBV9; D unclear. The V gene's germline CDR1 is SGDLS and CDR2 YYNGEE. The CDR3 is 15 residues long. V lost 1 base and J 1 base, leaving 9 bases between the germline ends. This chain's CDR3 is CASSVLGLSGNTIYF. The CDR3 nucleotides read TGTGCCAGCAGCGTACTCGGGTTGTCTGGAAACACCATATATTTT.

The chain carries TRBV27 and TRBJ2-7, with 11 bases identical to TRBD1. The V segment lost 4 bases and the J segment 3 bases; nucleotides outside the gene matches: 8. The V gene's germline CDR1 is MNHEY and CDR2 SMNVEV (reference sequence). The CDR3 loop spans 16 amino acids. The CDR3 protein is CASSSQRGTGGYEQYF. In DNA, the CDR3 is TGTGCCAGCAGTTCGCAAAGGGGGACAGGGGGCTACGAGCAGTACTTC.

The chain is built from TRBV5-1 and TRBJ1-3; D is uncertain. Germline V gives CDR1 SGHRS, CDR2 YFSETQ. The CDR3 sequence is 13 residues long. V was clipped by 5 bases and J by 9 bases, with 15 bases between them. CDR3 region: CASSSAAHSTIYF. The CDR3 DNA sequence: TGCGCCAGCAGTTCAGCAGCGCATTCCACCATATATTTT.

This clone was seen just once. The V call is TRBV9, the J call TRBJ2-3, with TRBD2 matching over 7 bases. The CDR3 spans 16 residues. After removal of 4 bases from V and 2 bases from J, the junction contained 10 bases not matched to a gene. Germline CDR1 reads SGDLS; CDR2 reads YYNGEE. The CDR3 coding sequence is TGTGCCAGCAGCCCCTACGTGCGGGAGATCACAGATACGCAGTATTTT. It specifies CASSPYVREITDTQYF.

The rearrangement joins TRBV29-1 to TRBJ2-2; the D is unclear. Trimming left V 5 bases short and J 1 base short, with 11 bases between. Germline CDR1 is SQVTM and CDR2 is ANQGSEA. The CDR3 has 14 residues. The CDR3 spells CSVLETVNTGELFF. Written as DNA, the CDR3 is TGCAGCGTTCTAGAGACGGTGAACACCGGGGAGCTGTTTTTT.

The chain joins TRBV2 to TRBJ2-4; 12 bases match TRBD2. Trimming removed 6 bases from V and 2 bases from J; junction bases left unmatched: 5. CDR3 length equals 16 residues. Germline V gene data show CDR1 as SNHLY and CDR2 as FYNNEI. CDR3 protein: CASRTSGSRSKNIQYF. The CDR3 DNA reads as TGTGCCAGCAGGACTAGCGGGAGTAGGTCCAAAAACATTCAGTACTTC. Together with reference TRBV2 and TRBJ2-4, the CDR3 gives the full variable domain: EPEVTQTPSHQVTQMGQEVILRCVPISNHLYFYWYRQILGQKVEFLVSFYNNEISEKSEIFDDQFSVERPDGSNFTLKIRSTKLEDSAMYFCASRTSGSRSKNIQYFGAGTRLSVL.

The chain is built from TRBV15 and TRBJ2-7; D is undetermined. The CDR3 is 14 residues long. The germline V and J ends were trimmed by 0 bases and 3 bases, with 9 bases remaining between them. Germline CDR1 and CDR2: LNHNV and YYDKDF (reference sequence). The CDR3 DNA follows: TGTGCCACCAGCAGAGATCCGGTGAACTACGAGCAGTACTTC. Translating gives CATSRDPVNYEQYF.

The chain combines TRBV2 with TRBJ1-1; 7 bases are a match to TRBD1. Per the germline V gene, CDR1 is SNHLY and CDR2 is FYNNEI. V lost 7 bases to trimming and J lost 2 bases; unmatched junction nucleotides: 10. The CDR3 spans 15 residues. CDR3 DNA sequence: TGTGCCAGCATTCCCCCCGGGACAGATAACACTGAAGCTTTCTTT. Translating it yields CASIPPGTDNTEAFF.

The V call is TRBV28, the J call TRBJ1-3; 8 positions match TRBD1. The CDR3 has 15 amino acids. The trim removed 6 bases at V and 2 bases at J, leaving 6 bases unmatched. Germline CDR1 reads MDHEN; CDR2 reads SYDVKM. CDR3 sequence reads: CASSDTGGAGNTIYF. Written as DNA, the CDR3 is TGTGCCAGCAGCGACACAGGGGGGGCTGGAAACACCATATATTTT.

The chain uses TRBV12-5 and TRBJ2-7; 13 bases map to TRBD2. The germline V gene has CDR1 LGHNT and CDR2 FRNRAP. V shed 1 base, J shed 3 bases, and the junction held 9 bases outside the gene matches. The CDR3 has 18 residues. The CDR3 here is CASGLGPGGTSGDYEQYF. The CDR3 bases are TGTGCTAGTGGTTTGGGACCGGGGGGGACTAGCGGGGACTACGAGCAGTACTTC.

The V gene is TRBV29-1, the J gene TRBJ2-1, with D possibly TRBD2 on 6 matching bases. In germline, CDR1 is SQVTM, CDR2 ANQGSEA. This CDR3 is 12 amino acids long. V shed 5 bases and J shed 9 bases, with 14 bases lying between them. The CDR3 nucleotides read TGCAGCGTTATGGAGGGAGACTTTGAGCAGTTCTTC. Translated: CSVMEGDFEQFF.

The CDR3 DNA is TGCGCCAGCAGCCAAGATGAGGCAATTGGGGGCAGGAACACTGAAGCTTTCTTT. Amino acids: CASSQDEAIGGRNTEAFF. The J gene is TRBJ1-1, the V gene TRBV4-3; the D gene is possibly TRBD1 (6 bases). V was shortened by 0 bases and J by 1 base, with 18 bases between the two germline ends. This CDR3 is 18 amino acids long. CDR1 is LGHNA and CDR2 is YSLEER in the germline V gene.

The chain is built from TRBV15 and TRBJ2-6, with D possibly TRBD2 on 5 matching bases. This CDR3 has 21 amino acids. Trimming stripped 1 base from V and 1 base from J, with 23 bases between. CDR1 is LNHNV, CDR2 YYDKDF, per germline (reference sequence). CDR3 bases: TGTGCCACCAGCAGAGGCCCCGGGTTGCGAGAGGGTATTTCTGGGGCCAACGTCCTGACTTTC. Its protein product is CATSRGPGLREGISGANVLTF.